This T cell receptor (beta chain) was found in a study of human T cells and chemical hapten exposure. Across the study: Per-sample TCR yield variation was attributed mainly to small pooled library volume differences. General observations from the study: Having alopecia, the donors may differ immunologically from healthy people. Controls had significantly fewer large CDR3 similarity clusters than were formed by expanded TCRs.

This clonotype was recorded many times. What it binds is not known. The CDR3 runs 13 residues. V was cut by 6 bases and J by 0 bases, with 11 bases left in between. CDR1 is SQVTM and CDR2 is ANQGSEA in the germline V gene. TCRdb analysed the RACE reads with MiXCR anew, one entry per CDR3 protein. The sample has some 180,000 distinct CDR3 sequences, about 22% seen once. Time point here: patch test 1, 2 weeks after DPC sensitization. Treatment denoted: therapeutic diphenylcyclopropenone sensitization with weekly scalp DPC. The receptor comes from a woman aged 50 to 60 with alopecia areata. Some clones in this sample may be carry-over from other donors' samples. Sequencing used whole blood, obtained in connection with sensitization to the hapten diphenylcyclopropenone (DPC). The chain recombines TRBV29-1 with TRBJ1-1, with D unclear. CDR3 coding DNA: TGCAGCGTGGGAGACACCCTGAACACTGAAGCTTTCTTT. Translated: CSVGDTLNTEAFF.